This entry lists 14 T cell receptor beta chains sequenced from one sample in a study of CD8 T cells in ankylosing spondylitis. Their target antigens are unknown. Study-wide points: In ankylosing spondylitis blood, a motif of seven or eight highly homologous TCR beta variants appeared characteristic.

A single record per CDR3 protein comes from TCRdb applying MiXCR to the 5' RACE reads. The data contain 330,000 or so distinct CDR3 sequences, 7% to 9% of them seen just once; the ten biggest clones take up roughly 15%. The sequencing sample was made of blood, either unsorted or a sorted T cell fraction (not recorded which). The receptors derive from a male donor with ankylosing spondylitis.

The table lists this clonotype with a few counts. The rearrangement joins TRBV7-9 to TRBJ2-7, with 10 bases identical to TRBD1. The germline V gene encodes CDR1 SEHNR and CDR2 FQNEAQ (reference sequence). The CDR3 is 17 amino acids. J gave up 3 bases and V 0 bases, and 8 bases lay outside the gene matches. The CDR3 DNA is TGTGCCAGCAGCTTAGCTCGAGGAGGGACAGGGGACTACGAGCAGTACTTC. Protein product: CASSLARGGTGDYEQYF.

This clonotype was seen a handful of times. The chain uses TRBV10-2 and TRBJ2-7; D gene ambiguous. Looked up from germline, CDR1 is WSHSY and CDR2 is SAAADI. V lost 4 bases and J lost 0, with 7 bases in between. The CDR3 runs 13 residues. Here the CDR3 reads CASSVFLSYEQYF. CDR3 DNA sequence: TGCGCCAGCAGTGTATTCCTCTCCTACGAGCAGTACTTC.

This clonotype was observed many times. The gene calls are TRBV5-1 and TRBJ2-2; no definite D call. V was shortened by 4 bases and J by 2 bases, with 6 bases between the two germline ends. CDR3 length: 13 amino acids. Germline assignment: CDR1 SGHRS and CDR2 YFSETQ. DNA of the CDR3: TGCGCCAGCAGCAGGGATAACACCGGGGAGCTGTTTTTT. Amino acid sequence: CASSRDNTGELFF.

This clonotype occurred many times. V usage is TRBV4-2 and J usage is TRBJ1-5, with no clear D. V was shortened by 0 bases and J by 6 bases, with 6 bases between the two germline ends. This CDR3 has 13 residues. Germline loops: CDR1 LGHNA, CDR2 YNFKEQ. The CDR3 loop reads CASSQDLSQPQHF. For the CDR3, the DNA is TGTGCCAGCAGCCAAGATCTATCTCAGCCCCAGCATTTT.

The chain joins TRBV20-1 to TRBJ2-3; 8 positions agree with TRBD2. CDR1 is DFQATT, CDR2 SNEGSKA, per germline (reference sequence). V gave up 6 bases and J gave up 3 bases; unmatched junction bases: 14. The CDR3 has 16 residues. CDR3 region: CSATREAGVLTDTQYF. For the CDR3, the DNA is TGCAGTGCCACTAGGGAAGCGGGAGTTTTGACAGATACGCAGTATTTT.

The J gene is TRBJ2-1, the V gene TRBV19; 8 nucleotides match TRBD2. The CDR3 is 13 amino acids. J lost 10 bases, V lost 3 bases, and 5 bases had no gene match. Looked up from germline, CDR1 is LNHDA and CDR2 is SQIVND (reference sequence). CDR3 DNA sequence: TGTGCCAGTAGTATCGGGGGGGTTTGGGAGCAGTTCTTC. This translates into CASSIGGVWEQFF.

This rearrangement joins TRBV7-9 to TRBJ1-1, with 8 bases that match TRBD1. The CDR3 has 16 amino acids. The V segment lost 5 bases and the J segment 1 base; nucleotides outside the gene matches: 9. Germline V lookup: CDR1 SEHNR, CDR2 FQNEAQ (reference sequence). The CDR3, as DNA: TGTGCCAGCAGCCCAGAGACAGGGGCGGAGAACACTGAAGCTTTCTTT. Encoded protein: CASSPETGAENTEAFF.

Regarding this clonotype: The CDR3 does not close with the conserved phenylalanine or tryptophan, likely indicating a read error. The chain has TRBV4-3 and TRBJ2-7, with 10 bases fitting TRBD2. CDR1 and CDR2 (germline): LGHNA, YSLEER. The V and J ends lost 0 bases and 7 bases, in that order; junction bases with no gene match: 9. There are 16 residues in the CDR3. The CDR3 DNA is TGCGCCAGCAGCCAAGACCCCCTAGCGGGAGTCGGTGAGCAGTACTCC. This encodes CASSQDPLAGVGEQYS.

This clonotype appeared a few times. The chain links TRBV20-1 to TRBJ2-7; 8 bases align to TRBD1. V lost 5 bases to trimming and J lost 4 bases; unmatched junction nucleotides: 7. This CDR3 region has 13 residues. CDR1 and CDR2 (germline): DFQATT, SNEGSKA (reference sequence). The CDR3, as DNA: TGCAGTGCTCGGGACAGGAAAATTTACGAGCAGTACTTC. The encoded protein is CSARDRKIYEQYF.

This chain uses TRBV28 with TRBJ1-1; 7 nucleotides align to TRBD1. Germline V gene data show CDR1 as MDHEN and CDR2 as SYDVKM. The length of the CDR3 is 15 residues. V lost 5 bases and J lost 5; bases outside the gene matches: 11. CDR3 coding DNA: TGTGCCAGCAGTACCCAGCCGGGACAGAAAACTGAAGCTTTCTTT. Protein: CASSTQPGQKTEAFF.

This clonotype was detected only a few times. The CDR3 sequence: CASSLVTERNTEAFF. Here the CDR3 DNA reads TGCGCCAGCAGCTTGGTCACGGAAAGGAACACTGAAGCTTTCTTT. The chain has TRBV5-1 and TRBJ1-1, with D unclear. Deletions cut 0 bases from V and 1 base from J, with 10 bases between. Germline CDR1 is SGHRS and CDR2 is YFSETQ. This CDR3 is built from 15 residues.

This chain joins TRBV7-9 and TRBJ1-2; 7 nucleotides agree with TRBD1. The CDR3 extends over 13 amino acids. V lost 5 bases to trimming and J lost 6 bases; unmatched junction nucleotides: 6. In germline, CDR1 is SEHNR, CDR2 FQNEAQ (reference sequence). The CDR3 DNA sequence: TGTGCCAGCAGCCAGACAGGGAACGATGGCTACACCTTC. Translation: CASSQTGNDGYTF.

V gene TRBV5-1 combines with J gene TRBJ2-3; TRBD2 agrees at 10 bases. The length of the CDR3 is 19 residues. Germline CDR1 reads SGHRS; CDR2 reads YFSETQ. V was pared by 0 bases and J by 0 bases, with 10 bases of the junction left unmatched. Here the CDR3 DNA reads TGCGCCAGCAGCTTGGGGTTAGCGGGAGGCCGCGCCAGCACAGATACGCAGTATTTT. Translated: CASSLGLAGGRASTDTQYF.

This clonotype came up a few times. The gene calls are TRBV6-5 and TRBJ2-2, with a possible D match to TRBD1 (6 bases). V was shortened by 0 bases and J by 6 bases, with 11 bases between the two germline ends. CDR1 and CDR2 from the germline V gene are MNHEY and SVGAGI. The CDR3 length is 15 residues. The CDR3 DNA sequence: TGTGCCAGCAGTTACTCGGGACATTCCGCCGGGGAGCTGTTTTTT. It encodes CASSYSGHSAGELFF.